Sequencing of this T cell receptor (beta chain) was carried out in a study of early stage breast cancer tumors. Study at large: About 80% of the 16 invasive tumors were ER+, PR+ and HER2-.

Study observations and caveats: Comparing each tissue with blood distinguished tumor from normal in about 90% of the 16 patients. Compared with adjacent normal breast tissue, tumors showed roughly 2.5-fold greater T cell density and higher clonality.

Produced via immunoSEQ multiplex PCR; TCRdb's table is partial and in-frame only. The sample yields 50,000 to 65,000 clones, over 80% seen once. CDR1 and CDR2 (germline): SGHRS, YFSETQ. The CDR3 has 14 residues. V gave up 4 bases and J gave up 4 bases; unmatched junction bases: 3. In regard to this clone: Its target is unknown.

This sequence joins TRBV5-1 and TRBJ2-3, with 10 bases that match TRBD2. This TCR was sampled from a person aged 65 to 79 with breast cancer. Sequencing was carried out using blood. CDR3 protein: CASSAGTSADTQYF. In nucleotides, the CDR3 is TGCGCCAGCAGCGCCGGGACTAGCGCAGATACGCAGTATTTT.